This TCR beta chain emerged from a study of CD8+ T cells in alopecia areata (dated by TCRdb to the late 2010s). With respect to the entire study: The treated patients took part in an open-label pilot trial in which moderate-to-severe alopecia areata was treated with oral tofacitinib at 5 to 10 mg twice daily. Patients received tofacitinib for 6 to 18 months and were then followed off drug for 6 months to check for delayed response and recurrence. For the treated patients, the SALT score, which quantifies what percentage of scalp surface area is affected, served as the measure of disease severity. High-throughput TCRbeta sequencing was used to examine T cell clonal expansion in alopecia areata in both the C3H/HeJ mouse model and human patients. Scalp tissue and sorted CD4+ and CD8+ peripheral blood T cells from patchy and totalis/universalis alopecia areata patients and from healthy controls were covered by human TCRbeta sequencing. Patients on tofacitinib were biopsied at baseline and after 4 and 24 weeks of treatment, and several of the patients also had a later scalp biopsy. Scalp clonality was compared among normal scalp (n=4), patchy alopecia areata scalp (n=8), and alopecia totalis/universalis scalp (n=8). RNA was obtained with the PAXgene miRNA kit for fixed scalp, the miRNeasy kit for PBMCs, and the RNeasy kit for mouse skin. immunoSEQ multiplex PCR using 35 Vbeta forward primers and 13 Jbeta reverse primers was used to amplify TCRbeta CDR3 regions. Overall study outcomes, separate from this receptor: Shared TCR sequences between patients were less evident than in mice, which may be partly attributable to HLA diversity in the patient population. Scalp clonality and the number of expanded CD8+ clones among the top 100 scalp clones were significantly decreased by tofacitinib. During tofacitinib treatment, many expanded lesional clones stuck around in both scalp and blood, and this persistence may partly explain why relapse happens after treatment is stopped. Resident alphabeta T cells in normal human skin are also sequenced, complicating scalp TCR repertoire analysis, unlike mouse skin dominated by gammadelta T cells. Because the treated cohort was small and had just a single nonresponder, larger studies are needed to establish links between baseline CD8+ expansion and response. Higher clonality and more expanded CD8+ clones were observed in lesional scalp than in normal scalp, particularly in alopecia totalis/universalis, a finding suggestive of antigenic drive.

The CDR1 and CDR2 encoded by the germline V gene are SGHRS and YFSETQ. The trim is 4 bases for V and 3 bases for J, with a gap of 10 bases between the germline ends. The CDR3 spans 13 residues, from the cysteine through the phenylalanine. Only the CDR3 part of the read is kept: 39 bases, read in frame from the first base. The meaning of the sample's treatment or condition label: oral pan-JAK inhibitor, 5-10 mg twice daily. From alopecia areata patients, peripheral blood was collected along with lesional scalp punch biopsies. PBMCs were isolated by density centrifugation and stained for CD3, CD4 and CD8, after which CD4+ and CD8+ T cells were sorted on a FACSAria. A note on this clone: Its recognized antigen is unknown. No base quality information exists; no much larger clone differs at one position.

The library was produced with the immunoSEQ multiplex PCR assay. RNA was extracted from all samples and reverse transcribed into cDNA, which served as template for TCR sequencing. SuperScript III was used for first-strand cDNA synthesis, primed with a 2:1 mix of oligo-dT and random hexamers. A synthetic immune receptor repertoire was used to measure amplification bias, and any remaining bias was corrected computationally. For the original study's pipeline: Raw reads were preprocessed for error removal, and CDR3 was defined according to IMGT conventions as running from the conserved cysteine to phenylalanine. Clonality was computed by normalizing Shannon entropy by log2 of the number of productive unique TCRs and subtracting the result from 1. Scalp TCRbeta sequences were cross-referenced with sorted blood CD4 and CD8 repertoires so that the CD4 or CD8 identity of scalp clones could be inferred. TCRdb holds this immuneACCESS table with in-frame rearrangements only. Some clones are missing; in checked studies, unresolved V genes explain under half, and the rest has no known cause. V, J and clone size are those of that table, while D and trimming were read from the DNA. The sample table shows approximately 200,000 clones, and approximately 47% are seen once. The ten largest clonotypes hold over 2.5% of the sample.

The rearrangement combines TRBV5-1 with TRBJ1-1, with the D gene not confidently named. Specimen: CD4+ T cells sorted from blood, collected at approximately week 36, from a patient treated with tofacitinib. The source of this sequence is a human donor with alopecia areata. The DNA sequence is given as TGCGCCAGCAGCCCCGGATTTTACACTGAAGCTTTCTTT. Translated, it reads CASSPGFYTEAFF.